This T cell receptor (beta chain) was recorded in a study of blood T cell repertoires in COVID-19. Libraries were prepared by immunoSEQ multiplex PCR; TCRdb keeps only in-frame clonotypes and omits some of them. Of over 150,000 clones listed, approximately 83% are singletons. The germline CDR1 and CDR2 sequences are LGHNA and YSLEER. V was pared by 0 bases and J by 5 bases, with 13 bases of the junction left unmatched. CDR3 length: 18 residues. The material sequenced was peripheral blood. The rearrangement links TRBV4-3 to TRBJ2-5, with 9 bases fitting TRBD2. This TCR came from a woman in her fifties or sixties with acute or convalescent COVID-19. The CDR3 sequence: CASSQDLPSGVWWETQYF. The CDR3 DNA is TGCGCCAGCAGCCAAGATCTCCCTAGCGGGGTATGGTGGGAGACCCAGTACTTC.